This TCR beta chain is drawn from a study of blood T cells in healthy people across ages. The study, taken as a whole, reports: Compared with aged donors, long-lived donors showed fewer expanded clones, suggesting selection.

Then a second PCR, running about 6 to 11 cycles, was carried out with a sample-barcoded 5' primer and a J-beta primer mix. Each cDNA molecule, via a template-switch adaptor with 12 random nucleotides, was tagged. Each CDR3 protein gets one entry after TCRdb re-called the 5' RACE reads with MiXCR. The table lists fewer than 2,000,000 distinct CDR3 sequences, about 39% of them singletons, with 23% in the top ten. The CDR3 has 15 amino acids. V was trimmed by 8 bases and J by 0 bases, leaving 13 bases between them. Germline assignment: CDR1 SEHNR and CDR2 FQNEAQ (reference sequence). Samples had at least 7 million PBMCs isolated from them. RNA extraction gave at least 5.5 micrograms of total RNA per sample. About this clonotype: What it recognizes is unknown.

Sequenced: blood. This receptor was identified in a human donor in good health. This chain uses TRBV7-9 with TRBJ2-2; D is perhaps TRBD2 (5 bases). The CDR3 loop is CASDILGPNTGELFF. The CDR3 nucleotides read TGTGCCAGCGATATACTAGGACCGAACACCGGGGAGCTGTTTTTT.